This entry lists 16 T cell receptor beta chains sequenced from one sample in a study of cytomegalovirus exposure and HLA in healthy donors. The PCR made use of 60 Vbeta and 13 Jbeta primers. TCRdb's copy holds only in-frame clones and misses some; the assay was immunoSEQ multiplex PCR. This sample has more than 85,000 clones, with 84% found just once. The sample comprised PBMCs. Receptor source: a woman aged 18-29 years in good health and CMV-seronegative.

This clone has a single count. An end of the junction differs from the germline gene, which may be a read error. The chain combines TRBV5-5 with TRBJ2-1, with 10 bases identical to TRBD1. This CDR3 is 17 amino acids long. In germline, CDR1 is SGHKS, CDR2 YYEKEE (reference sequence). The CDR3 loop is CASSLAPYRDRGISMVF. The DNA for the CDR3 is TGTGCCAGCAGCTTAGCCCCCTACCGGGACAGGGGAATTAGTATGGTCTTC.

This chain links TRBV18 with TRBJ1-4, with TRBD1 matching 8 bases. This CDR3 region has 14 residues. The V gene's germline CDR1 is KGHSH and CDR2 LQKENI. Trimming at V came to 6 bases and at J to 3 bases, leaving 3 bases not matched to a gene. The CDR3 spells CASSRDRSNEKLFF. CDR3 sequence (DNA): TGTGCCAGCTCCCGGGACAGGTCTAATGAAAAACTGTTTTTT.

This chain links TRBV7-2 with TRBJ1-6; TRBD1 is a possible D gene (5 bases). This CDR3 comprises 13 residues. V gave up 10 bases and J gave up 8 bases, with 15 bases separating them. Germline-derived CDR1 and CDR2 are SGHTA and FQGNSA. The CDR3 DNA reads TGTGCCACGGGAGCAGGGTATGATTCACCCCTCCACTTT. The encoded protein is CATGAGYDSPLHF.

The rearrangement links TRBV4-3 to TRBJ1-5, with D tentatively TRBD1 (6 bases). The CDR3 has 14 residues. V was pared by 1 base and J by 4 bases, with 8 bases between. Germline V CDR1 and CDR2: LGHNA, YSLEER. The DNA for the CDR3 is TGCGCCAGCAGCCAAGGGACAGCTAATCAGCCCCAGCATTTT. It codes for CASSQGTANQPQHF.

The CDR3 sequence: CASSLALEWGPGGNTGELFF. The DNA of the CDR3 is TGTGCCAGCAGCTTAGCGTTAGAGTGGGGTCCCGGGGGGAACACCGGGGAGCTGTTTTTT. This sequence joins TRBV7-8 and TRBJ2-2; tentative D call: TRBD2 (6 bases). V lost 0 bases and J 1 base, leaving 21 bases between the germline ends. The V gene's germline CDR1 is SGHVS and CDR2 FQNEAQ. The CDR3 is 20 amino acids.

The chain carries TRBV7-9 and TRBJ2-7; 9 bases align to TRBD1. The junction had 10 bases not matched to a gene; V was cut back by 4 bases and J by 0 bases. CDR1 is SEHNR, CDR2 FQNEAQ, per germline (reference sequence). The CDR3 spans 17 residues. CDR3 sequence: CASSSLPGQGPSYEQYF. CDR3 sequence (DNA): TGTGCCAGCAGCTCACTCCCGGGACAGGGCCCCTCCTACGAGCAGTACTTC.

The J gene is TRBJ1-1, the V gene TRBV4-3, with TRBD1 matching 8 bases. V lost 1 base and J lost 0; bases outside the gene matches: 16. Per the germline V gene, CDR1 is LGHNA and CDR2 is YSLEER. The CDR3 is made up of 20 amino acids. CDR3 region: CASSQAKGQGPEAMNTEAFF. In nucleotides, the CDR3 is TGCGCCAGCAGCCAAGCGAAAGGACAGGGACCGGAGGCTATGAACACTGAAGCTTTCTTT.

The chain joins TRBV5-5 to TRBJ1-6, with 10 bases identical to TRBD1. This CDR3 is built from 19 residues. Germline CDR1 reads SGHKS; CDR2 reads YYEKEE (reference sequence). J was trimmed by 4 bases and V by 4 bases; bases with no gene match: 14. This chain's CDR3 is CASSRGGKPGQGYNSPLHF. CDR3 DNA: TGTGCCAGCAGCCGAGGGGGCAAACCGGGACAGGGGTATAATTCACCCCTCCACTTT.

J is TRBJ2-7 and V is TRBV29-1; TRBD1 matches 9 bases. The CDR3 loop spans 15 amino acids. Losses at the gene ends were 0 bases for V and 2 bases for J; bases not matched to a gene: 5. The germline gives CDR1 SQVTM, CDR2 ANQGSEA. As DNA, the CDR3 is TGCAGCGTTGAAGACCGGGACAGGGAAACCTACGAGCAGTACTTC. Protein: CSVEDRDRETYEQYF.

The chain joins TRBV30 to TRBJ1-5; D might be TRBD1 (5 bases). Germline CDR1 reads GTSNPN; CDR2 reads SVGIG (reference sequence). The ends were cut back, 3 bases at V and 3 bases at J, with 12 bases in the middle. The CDR3 is made up of 14 amino acids. The CDR3 DNA reads as TGTGCCTGGAGCCCGGGACTGATCAATCAGCCCCAGCATTTT. This translates into CAWSPGLINQPQHF.

The chain is built from TRBV5-8 and TRBJ1-1; TRBD1 agrees at 7 bases. J lost 1 base, V lost 4 bases, and 7 bases had no gene match. CDR1 and CDR2 (germline): SGHTS, YDEGEE. This CDR3 has 15 amino acids. The CDR3, as DNA: TGTGCCAGCAGCCACCCAGGGGGACGGAACACTGAAGCTTTCTTT. It yields the protein CASSHPGGRNTEAFF.

The table lists this clone with a count of one. The chain is built from TRBV6-1 and TRBJ1-1; D not certain. Germline lookup yields CDR1 MNHNS and CDR2 SASEGT. Trimming shortened V by 2 bases and J by 7 bases, and 11 bases separated the two germline ends. The CDR3 is 13 amino acids. The CDR3 is CASSELGGGEAFF. The CDR3 region has the DNA TGTGCCAGCAGTGAACTAGGTGGTGGTGAAGCTTTCTTT.

Here the CDR3 DNA reads TGTGCCAGCAGCTTGTTCACAGGGATGCAGAATGAGCAGTTCTTC. Translating gives CASSLFTGMQNEQFF. The chain has TRBV5-6 and TRBJ2-1; possible D gene TRBD1, 6 bases. CDR3 size: 15 residues. With 1 base removed from V and 7 bases from J, the gap between germline ends came to 15 bases. Germline values: CDR1 SGHDT, CDR2 YYEEEE.

The chain recombines TRBV7-2 with TRBJ1-2; D unresolved. The V gene lost 1 base and the J gene lost 6 bases, with 15 bases spanning the gap. The CDR3 extends over 15 amino acids. Per germline, CDR1 SGHTA and CDR2 FQGNSA. In DNA form, the CDR3 reads TGTGCCAGCAGCTTAGGTTCGGGAGGTTCGAATGGCTACACCTTC. It translates to CASSLGSGGSNGYTF.

The rearrangement joins TRBV27 to TRBJ2-1; TRBD2 aligns across 13 bases. The J segment lost 6 bases and the V segment lost 7 bases, leaving 18 bases of the junction unmatched. This CDR3 has 19 amino acids. Germline CDR1 reads MNHEY; CDR2 reads SMNVEV (reference sequence). The CDR3 DNA follows: TGTGCCAGCACCCAAAACCCCGGACTAGCGGGAGTACCGGGCAATGAGCAGTTCTTC. Protein product: CASTQNPGLAGVPGNEQFF.

The chain combines TRBV10-3 with TRBJ1-5; 9 bases map to TRBD1. V was pared by 2 bases and J by 6 bases, with 5 bases of the junction left unmatched. CDR1 and CDR2 (germline): ENHRY, SYGVKD. The CDR3 totals 15 residues. CDR3 DNA sequence: TGTGCCATCAGTGAGAGGGGACAGGGAGGTCAGCCCCAGCATTTT. Amino acid sequence: CAISERGQGGQPQHF.